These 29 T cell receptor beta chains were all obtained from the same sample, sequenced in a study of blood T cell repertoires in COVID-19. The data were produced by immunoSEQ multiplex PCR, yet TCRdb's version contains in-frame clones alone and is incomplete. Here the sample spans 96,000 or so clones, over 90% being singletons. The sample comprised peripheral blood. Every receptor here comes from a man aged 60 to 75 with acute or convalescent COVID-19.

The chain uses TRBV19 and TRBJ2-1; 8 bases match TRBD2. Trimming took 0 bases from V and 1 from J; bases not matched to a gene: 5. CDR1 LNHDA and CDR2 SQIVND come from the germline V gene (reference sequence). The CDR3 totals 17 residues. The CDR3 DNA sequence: TGTGCCAGTAGTATAGATCTTGGGACTAGGTCCTACAATGAGCAGTTCTTC. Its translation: CASSIDLGTRSYNEQFF.

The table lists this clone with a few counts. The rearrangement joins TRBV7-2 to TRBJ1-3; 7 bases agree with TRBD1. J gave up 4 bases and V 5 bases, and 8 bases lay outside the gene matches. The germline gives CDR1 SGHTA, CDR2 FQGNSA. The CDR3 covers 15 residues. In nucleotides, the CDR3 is TGTGCCAGCAGCATTGGACAGGCTACCGGAAACACCATATATTTT. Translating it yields CASSIGQATGNTIYF.

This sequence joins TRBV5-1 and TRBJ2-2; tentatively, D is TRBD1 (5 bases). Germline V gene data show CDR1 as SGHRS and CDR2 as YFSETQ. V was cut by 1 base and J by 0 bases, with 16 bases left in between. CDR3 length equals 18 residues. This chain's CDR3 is CASSLSPRTPANTGELFF. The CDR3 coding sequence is TGCGCCAGCAGCTTGTCACCCCGGACACCCGCGAACACCGGGGAGCTGTTTTTT. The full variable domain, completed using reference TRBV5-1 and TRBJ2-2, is KAGVTQTPRYLIKTRGQQVTLSCSPISGHRSVSWYQQTPGQGLQFLFEYFSETQRNKGNFPGRFSGRQFSNSRSEMNVSTLELGDSALYLCASSLSPRTPANTGELFFGEGSRLTVL.

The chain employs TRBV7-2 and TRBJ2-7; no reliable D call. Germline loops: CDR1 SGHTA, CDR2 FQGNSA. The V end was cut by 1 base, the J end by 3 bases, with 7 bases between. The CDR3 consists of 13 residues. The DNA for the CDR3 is TGTGCCAGCAGCTTAGAAGCCGGCTACGAGCAGTACTTC. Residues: CASSLEAGYEQYF. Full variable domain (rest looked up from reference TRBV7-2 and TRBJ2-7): GAGVSQSPSNKVTEKGKDVELRCDPISGHTALYWYRQSLGQGLEFLIYFQGNSAPDKSGLPSDRFSAERTGGSVSTLTIQRTQQEDSAVYLCASSLEAGYEQYFGPGTRLTVT.

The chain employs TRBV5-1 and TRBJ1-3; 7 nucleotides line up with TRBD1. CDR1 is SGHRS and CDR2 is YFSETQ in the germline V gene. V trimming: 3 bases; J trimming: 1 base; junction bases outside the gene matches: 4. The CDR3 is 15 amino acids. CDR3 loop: CASSSWTGSGNTIYF. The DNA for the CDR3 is TGCGCCAGCAGCTCCTGGACAGGTTCTGGAAACACCATATATTTT.

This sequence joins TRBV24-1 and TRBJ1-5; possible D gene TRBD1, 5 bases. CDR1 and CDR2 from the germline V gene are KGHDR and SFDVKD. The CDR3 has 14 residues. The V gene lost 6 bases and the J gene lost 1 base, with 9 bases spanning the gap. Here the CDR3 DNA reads TGTGCCACCAGTTCTGACAGAAGCAATCAGCCCCAGCATTTT. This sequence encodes CATSSDRSNQPQHF.

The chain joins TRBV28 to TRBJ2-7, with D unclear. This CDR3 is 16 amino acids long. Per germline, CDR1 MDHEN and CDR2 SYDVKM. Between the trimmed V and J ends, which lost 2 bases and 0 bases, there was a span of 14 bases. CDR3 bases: TGTGCCAGCAGTTTAAACGGTGCCTTTAGCTCCTACGAGCAGTACTTC. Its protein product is CASSLNGAFSSYEQYF.

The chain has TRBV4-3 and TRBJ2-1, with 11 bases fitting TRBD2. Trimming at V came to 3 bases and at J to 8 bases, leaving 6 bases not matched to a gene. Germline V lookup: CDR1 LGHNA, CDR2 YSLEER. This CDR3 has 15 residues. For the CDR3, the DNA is TGCGCCAGCAGCCAGCAGCTAGCGGGAGGTTATGAGCAGTTCTTC. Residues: CASSQQLAGGYEQFF.

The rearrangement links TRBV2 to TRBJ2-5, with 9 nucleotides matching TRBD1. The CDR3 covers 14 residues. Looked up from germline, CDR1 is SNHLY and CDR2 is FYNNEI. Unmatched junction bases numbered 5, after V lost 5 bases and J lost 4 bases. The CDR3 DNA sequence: TGTGCCAGCAGTTCAAACAGGGGGCGAGAGACCCAGTACTTC. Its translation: CASSSNRGRETQYF.

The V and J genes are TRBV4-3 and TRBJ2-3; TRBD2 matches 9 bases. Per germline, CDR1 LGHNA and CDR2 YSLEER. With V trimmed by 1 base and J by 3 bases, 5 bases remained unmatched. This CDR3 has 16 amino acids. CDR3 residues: CASSQAAGGWTDTQYF. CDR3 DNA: TGCGCCAGCAGCCAAGCGGCGGGAGGGTGGACAGATACGCAGTATTTT.

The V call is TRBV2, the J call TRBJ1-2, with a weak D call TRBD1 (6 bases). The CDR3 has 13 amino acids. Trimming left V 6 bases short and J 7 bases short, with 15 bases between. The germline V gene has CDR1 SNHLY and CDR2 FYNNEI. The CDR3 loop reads CASSENREFGYTF. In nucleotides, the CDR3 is TGTGCCAGCAGCGAAAACAGGGAATTTGGCTACACCTTC.

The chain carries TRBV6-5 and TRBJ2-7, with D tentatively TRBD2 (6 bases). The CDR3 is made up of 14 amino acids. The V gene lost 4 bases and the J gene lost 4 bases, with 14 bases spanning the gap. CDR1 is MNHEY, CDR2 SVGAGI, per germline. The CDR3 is CASSWTMNGYEQYF. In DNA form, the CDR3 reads TGTGCCAGCAGTTGGACTATGAATGGGTACGAGCAGTACTTC.

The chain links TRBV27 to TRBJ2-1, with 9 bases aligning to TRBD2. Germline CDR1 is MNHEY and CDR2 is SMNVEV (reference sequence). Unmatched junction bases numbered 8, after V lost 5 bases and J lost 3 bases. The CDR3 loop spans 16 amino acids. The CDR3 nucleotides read TGTGCCAGCAGTGTCCCCGGGACTAGCATCTACAATGAGCAGTTCTTC. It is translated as CASSVPGTSIYNEQFF.

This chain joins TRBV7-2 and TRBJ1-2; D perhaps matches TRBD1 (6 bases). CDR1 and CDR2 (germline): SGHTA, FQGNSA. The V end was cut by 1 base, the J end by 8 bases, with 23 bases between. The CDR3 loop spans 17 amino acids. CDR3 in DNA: TGTGCCAGCAGCTTAGATCACGGTGGGGGGGGGCTCGGCGGCTACACCTTC. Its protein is CASSLDHGGGGLGGYTF.

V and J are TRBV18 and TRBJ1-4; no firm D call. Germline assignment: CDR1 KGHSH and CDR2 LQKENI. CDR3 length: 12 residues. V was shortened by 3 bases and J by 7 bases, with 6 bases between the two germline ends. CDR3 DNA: TGTGCCAGCTCACCCGGTGTTGAAAAACTGTTTTTT. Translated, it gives CASSPGVEKLFF.

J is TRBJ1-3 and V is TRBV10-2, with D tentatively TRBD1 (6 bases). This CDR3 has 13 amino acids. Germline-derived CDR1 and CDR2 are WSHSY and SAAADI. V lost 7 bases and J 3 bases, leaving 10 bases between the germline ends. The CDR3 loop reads CASNRDSGNTIYF. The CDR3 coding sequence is TGCGCCAGCAACAGGGATAGTGGAAACACCATATATTTT.

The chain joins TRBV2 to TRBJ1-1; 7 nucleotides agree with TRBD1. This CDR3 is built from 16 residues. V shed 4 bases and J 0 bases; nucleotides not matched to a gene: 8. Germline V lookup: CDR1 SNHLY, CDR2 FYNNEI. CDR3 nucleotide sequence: TGTGCCAGCAGTGGAGACAGGGTTATAATGAACACTGAAGCTTTCTTT. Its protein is CASSGDRVIMNTEAFF.

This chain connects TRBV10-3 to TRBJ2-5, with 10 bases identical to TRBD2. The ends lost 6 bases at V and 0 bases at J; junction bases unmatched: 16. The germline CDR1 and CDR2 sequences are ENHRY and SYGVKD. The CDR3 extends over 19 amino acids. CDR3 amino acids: CAIRSRGLAGGKYQETQYF. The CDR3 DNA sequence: TGTGCCATCAGATCCCGCGGGTTAGCGGGAGGAAAGTACCAAGAGACCCAGTACTTC.

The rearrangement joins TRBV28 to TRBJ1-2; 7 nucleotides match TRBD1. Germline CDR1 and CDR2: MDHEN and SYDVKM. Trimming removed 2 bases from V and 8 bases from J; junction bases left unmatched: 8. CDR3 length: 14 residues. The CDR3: CASSLLEQGRGYTF. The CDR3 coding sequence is TGTGCCAGCAGTTTACTCGAACAGGGGAGAGGCTACACCTTC.

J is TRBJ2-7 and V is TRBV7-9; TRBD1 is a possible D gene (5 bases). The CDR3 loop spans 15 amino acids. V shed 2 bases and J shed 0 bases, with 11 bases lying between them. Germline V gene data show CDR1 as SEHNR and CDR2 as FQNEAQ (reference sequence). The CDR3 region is CASSLLGASSYEQYF. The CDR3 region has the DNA TGTGCCAGCAGCTTATTAGGGGCTAGCTCCTACGAGCAGTACTTC.

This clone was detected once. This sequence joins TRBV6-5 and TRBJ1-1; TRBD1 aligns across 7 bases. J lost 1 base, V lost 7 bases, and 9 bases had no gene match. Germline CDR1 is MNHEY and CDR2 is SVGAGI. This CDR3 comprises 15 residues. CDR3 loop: CASTPPQGGNTEAFF. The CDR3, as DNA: TGTGCCAGCACCCCCCCTCAGGGGGGGAACACTGAAGCTTTCTTT.

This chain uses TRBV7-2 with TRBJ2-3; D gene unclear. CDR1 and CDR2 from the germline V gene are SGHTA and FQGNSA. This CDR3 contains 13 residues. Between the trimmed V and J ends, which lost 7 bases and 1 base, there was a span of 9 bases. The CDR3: CASTNTGTDTQYF. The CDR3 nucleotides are TGTGCCAGCACCAACACCGGCACAGATACGCAGTATTTT.

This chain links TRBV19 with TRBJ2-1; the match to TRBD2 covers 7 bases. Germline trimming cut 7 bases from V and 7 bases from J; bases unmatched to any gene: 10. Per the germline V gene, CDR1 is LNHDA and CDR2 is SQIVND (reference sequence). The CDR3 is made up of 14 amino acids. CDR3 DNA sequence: TGTGCCAGTACCCCGGGCGGGAGTAGTAATGAGCAGTTCTTC. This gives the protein CASTPGGSSNEQFF.

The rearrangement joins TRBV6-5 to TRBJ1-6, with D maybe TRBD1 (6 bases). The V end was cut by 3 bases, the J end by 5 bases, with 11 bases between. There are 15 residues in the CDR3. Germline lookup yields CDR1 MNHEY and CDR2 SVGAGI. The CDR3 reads CASSYYSGDNSPLHF. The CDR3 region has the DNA TGTGCCAGCAGTTATTACTCAGGGGATAATTCACCCCTCCACTTT.

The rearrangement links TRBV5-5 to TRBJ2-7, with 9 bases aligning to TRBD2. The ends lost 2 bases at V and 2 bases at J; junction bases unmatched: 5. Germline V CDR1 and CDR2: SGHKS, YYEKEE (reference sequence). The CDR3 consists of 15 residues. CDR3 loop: CASSFTSGLTYEQYF. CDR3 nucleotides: TGTGCCAGCAGCTTTACTAGCGGGCTTACCTACGAGCAGTACTTC. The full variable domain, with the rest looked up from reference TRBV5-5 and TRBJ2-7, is DAGVTQSPTHLIKTRGQQVTLRCSPISGHKSVSWYQQVLGQGPQFIFQYYEKEERGRGNFPDRFSARQFPNYSSELNVNALLLGDSALYLCASSFTSGLTYEQYFGPGTRLTVT.

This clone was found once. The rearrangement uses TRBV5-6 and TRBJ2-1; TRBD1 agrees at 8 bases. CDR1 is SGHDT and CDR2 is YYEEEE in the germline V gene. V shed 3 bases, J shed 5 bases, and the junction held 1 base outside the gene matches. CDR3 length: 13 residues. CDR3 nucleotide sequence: TGTGCCAGCAGCTGGGGACAGGACAATGAGCAGTTCTTC. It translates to CASSWGQDNEQFF.

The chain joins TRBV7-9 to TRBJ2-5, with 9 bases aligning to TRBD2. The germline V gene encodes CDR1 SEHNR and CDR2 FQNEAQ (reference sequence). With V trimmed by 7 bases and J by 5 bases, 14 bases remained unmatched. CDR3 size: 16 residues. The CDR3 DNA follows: TGTGCCAGCATCCCCCCTGGTAGCGGGAGTAAGGAGACCCAGTACTTC. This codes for CASIPPGSGSKETQYF.

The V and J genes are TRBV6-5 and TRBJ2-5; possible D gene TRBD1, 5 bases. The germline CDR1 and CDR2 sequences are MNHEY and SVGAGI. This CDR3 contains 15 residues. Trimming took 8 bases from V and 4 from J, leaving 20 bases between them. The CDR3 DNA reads TGTGCCAGCCAGTCGACAGTGTTTGGAAGAGAGACCCAGTACTTC. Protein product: CASQSTVFGRETQYF.

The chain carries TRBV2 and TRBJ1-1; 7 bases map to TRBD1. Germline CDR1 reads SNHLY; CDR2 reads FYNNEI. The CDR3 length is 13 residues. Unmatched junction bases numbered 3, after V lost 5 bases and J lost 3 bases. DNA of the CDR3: TGTGCCAGCAGTCCCGACAGGGACACTGAAGCTTTCTTT. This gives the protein CASSPDRDTEAFF.